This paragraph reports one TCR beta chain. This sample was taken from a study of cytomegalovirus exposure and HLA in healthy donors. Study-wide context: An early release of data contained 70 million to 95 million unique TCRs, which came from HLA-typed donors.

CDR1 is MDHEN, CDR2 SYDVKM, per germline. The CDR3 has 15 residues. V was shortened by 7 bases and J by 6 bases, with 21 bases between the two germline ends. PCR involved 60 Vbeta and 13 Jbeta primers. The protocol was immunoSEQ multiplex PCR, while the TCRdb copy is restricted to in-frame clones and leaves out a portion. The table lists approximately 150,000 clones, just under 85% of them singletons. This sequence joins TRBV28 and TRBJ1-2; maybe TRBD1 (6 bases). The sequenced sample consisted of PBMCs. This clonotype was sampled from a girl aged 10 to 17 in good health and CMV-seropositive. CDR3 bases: TGTGCCAGCACCATCCGCAGGGGATCGGGCAATGGCTACACCTTC. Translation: CASTIRRGSGNGYTF.